This T cell receptor beta chain was sequenced in a study of cytomegalovirus exposure and HLA in healthy donors. V lost 6 bases, J lost 5 bases, and 16 bases lay in between. CDR1 is MNHNY, CDR2 SVGAGI, per germline (reference sequence). The CDR3 covers 14 residues. With 60 Vbeta and 13 Jbeta primers, the PCR was carried out. Clones were sequenced by immunoSEQ multiplex PCR, and TCRdb holds only the in-frame ones, with some missing. This table holds 150,000 to 200,000 clones, less than 75% found once. The sample holds a few counts of this clone. This chain connects TRBV6-6 to TRBJ1-2, with D perhaps matching TRBD1 (6 bases). The clonotype comes from a girl aged 10 to 17 in good health and CMV-seronegative. Sequenced material: PBMCs. The CDR3 protein is CASSNDPDSYGYTF. CDR3 nucleotide sequence: TGTGCCAGCAGCAACGACCCGGACAGTTATGGCTACACCTTC.